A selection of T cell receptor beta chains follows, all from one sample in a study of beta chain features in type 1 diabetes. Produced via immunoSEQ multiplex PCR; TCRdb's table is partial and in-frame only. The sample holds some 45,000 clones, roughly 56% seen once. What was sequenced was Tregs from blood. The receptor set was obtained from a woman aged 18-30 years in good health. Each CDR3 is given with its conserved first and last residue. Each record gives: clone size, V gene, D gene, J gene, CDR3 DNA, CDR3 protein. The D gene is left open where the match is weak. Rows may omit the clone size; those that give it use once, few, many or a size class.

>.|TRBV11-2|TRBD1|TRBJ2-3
TGTGCCAGCAGCAAAGGACAGGGAGTTTCAGATACGCAGTATTTT
CASSKGQGVSDTQYF
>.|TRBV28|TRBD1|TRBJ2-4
TGTGCCAGCAGCCAAGGGGGACAGGGGGCGAACATTCAGTACTTC
CASSQGGQGANIQYF
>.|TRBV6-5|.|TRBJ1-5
TGTGCCAGCAGTTACTCGTCGGTCCAACTGAATCAGCCCCAGCATTTT
CASSYSSVQLNQPQHF
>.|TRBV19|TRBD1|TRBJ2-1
TGTGCCAGTAGACCCCACGACAGGGCGAATGAGCAGTTCTTC
CASRPHDRANEQFF
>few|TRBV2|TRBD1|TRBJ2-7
TGTGCCAGCAGTGCTTCCATCGGGACAGGGGCTTACGAGCAGTACTTC
CASSASIGTGAYEQYF
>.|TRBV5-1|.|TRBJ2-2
TGCGCCAGCAGCGGCCTGAGCGGAAACACCGGGGAGCTGTTTTTT
CASSGLSGNTGELFF
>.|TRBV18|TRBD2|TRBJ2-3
TGTGCCAGCTCACTGGAAGCGGGAGGGCGCGCCACAGATACGCAGTATTTT
CASSLEAGGRATDTQYF
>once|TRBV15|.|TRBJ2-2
TGTGCCACCAGCGAGCAGCGGGTCACCACCGGGGAGCTGTTTTTT
CATSEQRVTTGELFF
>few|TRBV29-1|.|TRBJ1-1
TGCAGCGTTGTAGTACAGATGAACACTGAAGCTTTCTTT
CSVVVQMNTEAFF
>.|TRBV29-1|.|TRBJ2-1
TGCAGCGTTGGAGACGCCGAGAAGTACAATGAGCAGTTCTTC
CSVGDAEKYNEQFF
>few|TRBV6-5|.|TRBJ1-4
TGTGCCAGCAGTTACCTAGGGGGAAAACTGTTTTTT
CASSYLGGKLFF
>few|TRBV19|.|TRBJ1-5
TGTGCCAGTTCCTTGGCGGGCAATCAGCCCCAGCATTTT
CASSLAGNQPQHF
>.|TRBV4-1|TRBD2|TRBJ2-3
TGCGCCAGCAGCCAAGATCGGCTAGCGGGAGGTATAGATACGCAGTATTTT
CASSQDRLAGGIDTQYF
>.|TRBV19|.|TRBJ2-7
TGTGCCAGTAGTATCCGGGGGGCGAGATCCTACGAGCAGTACTTC
CASSIRGARSYEQYF
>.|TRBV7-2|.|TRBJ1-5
TGTGCCAGCAGCTTAAACTACGACCCCCATCAGCCCCAGCATTTT
CASSLNYDPHQPQHF
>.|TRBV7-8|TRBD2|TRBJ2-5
TGTGCCAGCAGCTCAGCGGGAGAGGTAGAGACCCAGTACTTC
CASSSAGEVETQYF
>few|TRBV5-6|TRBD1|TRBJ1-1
TGTGCCAGCAGACGGGAAGGGACAGTGAACACTGAAGCTTTCTTT
CASRREGTVNTEAFF
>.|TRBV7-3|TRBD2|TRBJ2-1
TGTGCCAGCAGCAAAAATAGCGGGAATGAGCAGTTCTTC
CASSKNSGNEQFF
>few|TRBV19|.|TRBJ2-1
TGTGCCAGTACAGGTTACCAGGGGATCGTAGTCAATGAGCAGTTCTTC
CASTGYQGIVVNEQFF
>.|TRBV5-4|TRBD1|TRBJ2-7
TGTGCCAGCAGCTTCGACAGGGGAGGCTACGAGCAGTACTTC
CASSFDRGGYEQYF
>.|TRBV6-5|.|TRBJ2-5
TGTGCCAGCAGTTGGTCCAGGGAAGAGACCCAGTACTTC
CASSWSREETQYF
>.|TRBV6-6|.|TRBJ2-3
TGTGCCAGCCGCAACACAGGGACAGATACGCAGTATTTT
CASRNTGTDTQYF
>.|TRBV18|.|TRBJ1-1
TGTGCCAGCTCAGTGGGACACCTGAACACTGAAGCTTTCTTT
CASSVGHLNTEAFF
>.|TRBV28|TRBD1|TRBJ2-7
TGTGCCAGCAGTCCAGGGGGCGCATATTTCTACGAGCAGTACTTC
CASSPGGAYFYEQYF
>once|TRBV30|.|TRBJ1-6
TGTGCCTGGAGTGTCCAGGGTCGACCGCCCCGTTATAATTCACCCCTCCACTTT
CAWSVQGRPPRYNSPLHF
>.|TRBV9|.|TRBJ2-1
TGTGCCAGCAGTACTAGCACAATCGATGAGCAGTTCTTC
CASSTSTIDEQFF
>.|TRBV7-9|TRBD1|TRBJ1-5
TGTGCCAGCAGCCCGAGCGGGGGAAGGGGGCTGCCCCAGCATTTT
CASSPSGGRGLPQHF
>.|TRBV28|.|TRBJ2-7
TGTGCCAGCAGCCCACTCGGGGAGAGCTACGAGCAGTACTTC
CASSPLGESYEQYF
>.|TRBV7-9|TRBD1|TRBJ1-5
TGTGCCAGCAGTTTCACAGGGGGCAATCAGCCCCAGCATTTT
CASSFTGGNQPQHF
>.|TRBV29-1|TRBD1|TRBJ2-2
TGCAGCGTCCAGGGGGCCCCCGGGGAGCTGTTTTTT
CSVQGAPGELFF
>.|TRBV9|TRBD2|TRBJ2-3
TGTGCCAGCAGCGTAGGAGTGGGTAGCGGGAGCACAGATACGCAGTATTTT
CASSVGVGSGSTDTQYF
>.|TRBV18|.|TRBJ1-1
TGTGCCAGCTCACCAGCTGAGATCGGGACTGAAGCTTTCTTT
CASSPAEIGTEAFF
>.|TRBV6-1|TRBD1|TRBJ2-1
TGTGCCAGCAGTTTGGACAGGGGGCGAAATGAGCAGTTCTTC
CASSLDRGRNEQFF
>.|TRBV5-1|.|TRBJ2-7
TGCGCCAGCAGCCCCTCCGGGGGGCCCTCCTACGAGCAGTACTTC
CASSPSGGPSYEQYF
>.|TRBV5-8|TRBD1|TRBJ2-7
TGTGCCAGCAGCACCGGGACAGGGTTTTCCTACGAGCAGTACTTC
CASSTGTGFSYEQYF
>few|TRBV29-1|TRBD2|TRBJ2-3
TGCAGCGGCCGTCCGGCGGGAGGGGGAGATACGCAGTATTTT
CSGRPAGGGDTQYF
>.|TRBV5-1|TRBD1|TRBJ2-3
TGCGCCAGCAGCGGAGGACAGGGAACAGATACGCAGTATTTT
CASSGGQGTDTQYF
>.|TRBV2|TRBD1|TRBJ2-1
TGTGCCGGTCAGAGGACAGGGGGAGACAATGAGCAGTTCTTC
CAGQRTGGDNEQFF
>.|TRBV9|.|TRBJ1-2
TGTGCCAGCAGCGTAAACGATGGCTGCACCTTC
CASSVNDGCTF
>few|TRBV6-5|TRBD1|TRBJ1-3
TGTGCCAGCAGACCCACCGACAGGGCGCGAAACACCATATATTTT
CASRPTDRARNTIYF
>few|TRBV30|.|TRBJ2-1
TGTGCCTGGAGTCCCCTCAATGAGCAGTTCTTC
CAWSPLNEQFF
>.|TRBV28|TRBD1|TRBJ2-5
TGTGCCAGCAGACCGGGCGGGACAGGGGTGGAGACCCAGTACTTC
CASRPGGTGVETQYF
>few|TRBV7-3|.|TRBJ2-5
TGTGCCAGCAGCCCAGGAAGTATAGAGACCCAGTACTTC
CASSPGSIETQYF
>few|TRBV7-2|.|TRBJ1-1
TGTGCCAGCAGCTTAAGGTTCAGGGGAGAGACTGAAGCTTTCTTT
CASSLRFRGETEAFF
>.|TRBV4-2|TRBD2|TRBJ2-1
TGTGCCAGCAGCCAAGATCGGGGACGGGGGAGCGGGAGCTCCTACAATGAGCAGTTCTTC
CASSQDRGRGSGSSYNEQFF
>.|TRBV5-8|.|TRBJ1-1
TGTGCCAGCAGCGTTGGACAGACCGGTGGGAACACTGAAGCTTTCTTT
CASSVGQTGGNTEAFF
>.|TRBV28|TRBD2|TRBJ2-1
TGTGCCAGCAGTACATCAGCGGGAGGTTTAAATGAGCAGTTCTTC
CASSTSAGGLNEQFF
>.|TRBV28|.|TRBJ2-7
TGTGCCAGCAGTTTATGGGACAGTTCAATCTCCTACGAGCAGTACTTC
CASSLWDSSISYEQYF
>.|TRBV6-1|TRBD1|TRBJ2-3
TGTGCCAGCAGTGAAGCGTTTGGGACAGTCACAGATACGCAGTATTTT
CASSEAFGTVTDTQYF
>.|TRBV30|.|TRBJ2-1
TGTGCCTGGAGTCCTTACAATGAGCAGTTCTTC
CAWSPYNEQFF
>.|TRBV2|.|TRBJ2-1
TGTGCCAGCAGTGCGACTAGACCTGGAGAGCAGTTCTTC
CASSATRPGEQFF